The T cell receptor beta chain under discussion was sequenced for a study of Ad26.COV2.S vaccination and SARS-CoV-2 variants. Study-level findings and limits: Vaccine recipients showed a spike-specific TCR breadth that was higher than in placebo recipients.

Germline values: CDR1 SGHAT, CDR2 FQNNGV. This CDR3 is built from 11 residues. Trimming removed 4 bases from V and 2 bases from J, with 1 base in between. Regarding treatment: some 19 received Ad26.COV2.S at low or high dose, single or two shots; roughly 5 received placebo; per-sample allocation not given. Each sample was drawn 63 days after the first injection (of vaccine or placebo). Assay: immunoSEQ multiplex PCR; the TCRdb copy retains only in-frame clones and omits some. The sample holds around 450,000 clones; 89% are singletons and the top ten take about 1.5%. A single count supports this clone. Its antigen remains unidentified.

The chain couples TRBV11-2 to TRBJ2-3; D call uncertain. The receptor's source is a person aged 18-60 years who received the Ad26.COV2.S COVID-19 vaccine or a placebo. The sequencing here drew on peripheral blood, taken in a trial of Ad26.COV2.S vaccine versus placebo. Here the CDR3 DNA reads TGTGCCAGCAGCTACACAGATACGCAGTATTTT. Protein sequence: CASSYTDTQYF.